The subject of this entry is one TCR beta chain. Its specificity is unknown. Random hexamers were used to reverse transcribe the RNA input (0.5 to 1 ug). TCRdb processed the immunoSEQ multiplex PCR reads anew with MiXCR; each CDR3 protein has one entry. Of over 100,000 distinct CDR3 sequences listed, over 90% are singletons. This sample was taken from a study of CD8 T cells in Susac syndrome. Study-wide points: Four to six Susac-specific public clones appeared in CD8+ TEMRA repertoires, and roughly 17 in total CD8+ repertoires.

Sequencing used CD8+ T cells from PBMCs. This receptor was identified in a human donor with Susac syndrome.

CDR3 sequence reads: CASSLASNENEQFF. The CDR3 DNA reads as TGTGCCAGCAGCTTAGCAAGTAACGAAAATGAGCAGTTCTTC. V gene TRBV7-9 combines with J gene TRBJ2-1; no clear D gene. There are 14 residues in the CDR3. V lost 0 bases and J 7 bases, leaving 10 bases between the germline ends. Germline-derived CDR1 and CDR2 are SEHNR and FQNEAQ (reference sequence).